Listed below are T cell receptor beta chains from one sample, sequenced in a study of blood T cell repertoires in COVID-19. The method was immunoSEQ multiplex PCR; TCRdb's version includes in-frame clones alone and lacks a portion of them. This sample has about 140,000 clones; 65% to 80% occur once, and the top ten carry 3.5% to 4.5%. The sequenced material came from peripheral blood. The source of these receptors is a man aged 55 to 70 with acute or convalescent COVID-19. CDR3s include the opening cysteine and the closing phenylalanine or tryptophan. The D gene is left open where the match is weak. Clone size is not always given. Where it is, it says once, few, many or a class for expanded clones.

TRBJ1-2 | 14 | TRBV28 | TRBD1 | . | TGTGCCAGCAGACGACAGGGGCTAAACTATGGCTACACCTTC | CASRRQGLNYGYTF
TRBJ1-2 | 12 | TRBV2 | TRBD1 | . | TGTGCCAGCTTCTGGACAGGGTCAGGCTACACCTTC | CASFWTGSGYTF
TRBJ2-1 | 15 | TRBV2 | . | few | TGTGCCAGCCAATCCGGAGACAGCTCCTACAATGAGCAGTTCTTC | CASQSGDSSYNEQFF
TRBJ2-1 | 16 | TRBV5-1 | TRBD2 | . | TGCGCCAGCAGCTTGACTAGCGGGAGATTCTACAATGAGCAGTTCTTC | CASSLTSGRFYNEQFF
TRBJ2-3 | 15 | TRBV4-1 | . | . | TGCGCCAGCAGCCAGCTAGCCAAGGTGACAGATACGCAGTATTTT | CASSQLAKVTDTQYF
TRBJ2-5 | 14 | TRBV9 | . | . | TGTGCCAGCAGCGTAGCGTCGGGGAGGGAGACCCAGTACTTC | CASSVASGRETQYF
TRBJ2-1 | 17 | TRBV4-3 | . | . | TGCGCCAGCAGCCAAGGATCTAGCAGAAGCTCCTACAATGAGCAGTTCTTC | CASSQGSSRSSYNEQFF
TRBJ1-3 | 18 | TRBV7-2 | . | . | TGTGCCAGCAGCCTCCGGGGGGCCTGGGCTGGCTCTGGAAACACCATATATTTT | CASSLRGAWAGSGNTIYF
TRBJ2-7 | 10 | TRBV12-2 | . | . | TGTGCAAGTCGCCTCCCTGAGCAGTACTTC | CASRLPEQYF
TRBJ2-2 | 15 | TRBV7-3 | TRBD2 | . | TGTGCCAGCAGCCAACTAGCGGGAGGCGCCGGGGAGCTGTTTTTT | CASSQLAGGAGELFF
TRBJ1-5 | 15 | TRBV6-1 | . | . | TGTGCCAGCAGTGAAGACCAGGGATATAATCAGCCCCAGCATTTT | CASSEDQGYNQPQHF
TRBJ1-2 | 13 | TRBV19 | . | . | TGTGCCAGTAGACGGGACTTATGGGAGGGCTACACCTTC | CASRRDLWEGYTF
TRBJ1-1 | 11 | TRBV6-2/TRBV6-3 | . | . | TGTGCCAGCAGCCGGGCCCTTGAAGCTTTCTTT | CASSRALEAFF
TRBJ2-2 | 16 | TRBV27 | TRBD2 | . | TGTGCCAGCAGCCCCGGGAGCGGGAGGTTCACCGGGGAGCTGTTTTTT | CASSPGSGRFTGELFF
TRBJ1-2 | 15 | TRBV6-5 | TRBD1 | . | TGTGCCAGCAGGGGACAGGGGGCAGGTAACTATGGCTACACCTTC | CASRGQGAGNYGYTF
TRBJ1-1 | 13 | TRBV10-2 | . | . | TGCGCCAGCACGGGTCAGATAAACACTGAAGCTTTCTTT | CASTGQINTEAFF
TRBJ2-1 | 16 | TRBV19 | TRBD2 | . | TGTGCCAGTAGTATGTCCAGCGGGAGCCCCTACAATGAGCAGTTCTTC | CASSMSSGSPYNEQFF
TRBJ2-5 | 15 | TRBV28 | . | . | TGTGCCAGCAGTTTGCAGGTGTCCTATCAAGAGACCCAGTACTTC | CASSLQVSYQETQYF
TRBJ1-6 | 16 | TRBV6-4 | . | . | TGTGCCAGCAGTGACGGAGGGATCTCCTATAATTCACCCCTCCACTTT | CASSDGGISYNSPLHF
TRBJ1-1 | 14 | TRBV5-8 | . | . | TGTGCCAGCGGCCGGGATCCGGCGAACACTGAAGCTTTCTTT | CASGRDPANTEAFF
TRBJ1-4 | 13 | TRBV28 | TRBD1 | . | TGTGCCAGCAGGGTGGGACAGAGAGAAAAACTGTTTTTT | CASRVGQREKLFF
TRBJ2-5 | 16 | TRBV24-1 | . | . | TGTGCCACCAGTGAGGCGGAAGGGCCGGGGTTGGAGACCCAGTACTTC | CATSEAEGPGLETQYF
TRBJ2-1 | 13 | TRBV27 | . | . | TGTGCCAGCAGTAGGGGGGGCTCCAATGAGCAGTTCTTC | CASSRGGSNEQFF
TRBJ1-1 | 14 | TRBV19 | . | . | TGTGCCAGTAGTGGGTCGGGTGTACCCACTGAAGCTTTCTTT | CASSGSGVPTEAFF
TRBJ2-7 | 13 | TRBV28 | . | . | TGTGCCAGCAGCCTCAGCACAGGGTTTGAGCAGTACTTC | CASSLSTGFEQYF
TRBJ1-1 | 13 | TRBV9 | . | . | TGTGCCAGCAGCGTACGAGAGGCCACTGAAGCTTTCTTT | CASSVREATEAFF
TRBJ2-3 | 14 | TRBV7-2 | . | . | TGTGCCAGCAGCTTAGTCGACAGTAGGGATACGCAGTATTTT | CASSLVDSRDTQYF
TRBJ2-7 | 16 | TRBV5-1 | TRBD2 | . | TGCGCCAGCAGCTTCCGTCCGACTAGCGGCCCCTACGAGCAGTACTTC | CASSFRPTSGPYEQYF
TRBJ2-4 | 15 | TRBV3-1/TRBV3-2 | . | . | TGTGCCAGCAGCCAAGATCGCCAGGCTTTTAACATTCAGTACTTC | CASSQDRQAFNIQYF
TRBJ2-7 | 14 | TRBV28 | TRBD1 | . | TGTGCCAGCTCCACGGTGGACAGGGGCTACGAGCAGTACTTC | CASSTVDRGYEQYF
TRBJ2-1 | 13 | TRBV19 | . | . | TGTGCCAGTATGAGGCGGGTGGGCAATGAGCAGTTCTTC | CASMRRVGNEQFF
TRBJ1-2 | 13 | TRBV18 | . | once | TGTGCCAGCTCGCTTTCGGGGGAGGAACGCTACACCTTC | CASSLSGEERYTF
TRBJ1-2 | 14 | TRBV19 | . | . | TGTGCCAGTACCAAGGTTGGGGCTTTGGATGGCTACACCTTC | CASTKVGALDGYTF
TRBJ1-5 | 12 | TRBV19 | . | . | TGTGCCAGTAGTATCTTGGGAGGGCCCCAGCATTTT | CASSILGGPQHF
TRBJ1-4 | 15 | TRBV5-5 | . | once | TGTGCCAGCAGCTTGGGGACTGGAAGTAGAGAAAAACTGTTTTTT | CASSLGTGSREKLFF
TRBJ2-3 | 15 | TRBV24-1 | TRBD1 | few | TGTGCCACCGCACCGGGACAGGGCCTCACAGATACGCAGTATTTT | CATAPGQGLTDTQYF
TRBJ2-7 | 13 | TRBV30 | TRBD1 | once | TGTGCCTGGAAGACAGGGAGCTCCTACGAGCAGTACTTC | CAWKTGSSYEQYF
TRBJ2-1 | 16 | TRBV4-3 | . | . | TGCGCCAGCAGCCAAGAGGGGCGGACAACCTACAATGAGCAGTTCTTC | CASSQEGRTTYNEQFF
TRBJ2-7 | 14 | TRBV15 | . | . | TGTGCCACCAGCAGAGCGGGAGATCCTCGTGAGCAGTACTTC | CATSRAGDPREQYF
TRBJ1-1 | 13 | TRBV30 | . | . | TGTGCCTGGAGTGTACTCGGGAACACTGAAGCTTTCTTT | CAWSVLGNTEAFF
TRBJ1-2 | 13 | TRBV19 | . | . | TGTGCCAGTACCCCAGGGGCTAACTATGGCTACACCTTC | CASTPGANYGYTF
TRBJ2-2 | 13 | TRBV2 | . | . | TGTGCCAGCGGAATAGGGGGATCCGGGGAGCTGTTTTTT | CASGIGGSGELFF
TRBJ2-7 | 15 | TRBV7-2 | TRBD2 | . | TGTGCCAGCAGCTTAATGGTAGCGGGAGTTCACGAGCAGTACTTC | CASSLMVAGVHEQYF